Reported below is one T cell receptor beta chain. In the same sample, other DNA sequences code for this CDR3. In the source study's methods: For nucleated cells, counts were estimated from reference gene primer amplification. Measured with immunoSEQ multiplex PCR; TCRdb has only the in-frame clones, and not every one. V, J and clone size are taken as reported in that table, and D and trimming were inferred from the DNA itself. The sample shows approximately 240,000 clones, 70% to 85% of them seen only once. This sample stems from a study of blood T cell repertoires in COVID-19. Per the germline V gene, CDR1 is LGHDT and CDR2 is YNNKEL (reference sequence). The CDR3 sequence is 13 residues long. V was clipped by 4 bases and J by 7 bases, with 11 bases between them.

The chain carries TRBV3-1 (or the pseudogene TRBV3-2) and TRBJ1-5; D not resolved. The receptor was derived from a middle-aged woman with acute COVID-19. Sequencing was done on a sample of PBMCs or T cells enriched from blood (not recorded which). CDR3 residues: CASSPSGNQPQHF. CDR3 DNA sequence: TGTGCCAGCAGCCCAAGCGGGAACCAGCCCCAGCATTTT.